This T cell receptor beta chain was sequenced for a study of OX40 agonist ivuxolimab in advanced cancers. General study results and limits: Fewer expanded clones were found on average in CD4+ than in CD8+ T cells. Partial responders dosed at 0.1-3.0 mg/kg displayed clonal expansion ranking among the lowest.

Method: immunoSEQ multiplex PCR; TCRdb's copy keeps in-frame clones and lacks some. The sample contains over 30,000 clones, around 83% of which appear only once. This clone has a handful of counts. Its target is not known. The length of the CDR3 is 14 residues. V dropped 0 bases and J dropped 10 bases, with 10 bases sitting between them. Germline V CDR1 and CDR2: MNHNS, SASEGT. The TCR originated in an adult with an advanced solid tumor such as melanoma, head and neck, liver or kidney cancer. V gene TRBV6-1 combines with J gene TRBJ1-6, with unresolved D. Specimen: CD4+ or CD8+ T cells sorted from blood, collected in a trial of the OX40 agonist ivuxolimab. This chain's CDR3 is CASSEAQRESPLHF. Here the CDR3 DNA reads TGTGCCAGCAGTGAAGCGCAGAGGGAATCACCCCTCCACTTT.